The rows below give T cell receptor beta chains drawn from one sample of a study of shared clonotypes between healthy human individuals. Repertoires were generated with immunoSEQ multiplex PCR, while TCRdb's copy carries only in-frame clones and drops some. Of under 850,000 clones detected, about 92% appear once; the ten largest clones hold more than 20%. Sequenced material: naive CD8+ T cells sorted from blood. The receptors derive from a man between 25 and 39 years old in good health. The CDR3 runs from the conserved cysteine through the conserved F or W. A D gene is named only where the DNA matches it firmly. Size is omitted from some rows. Given values are once, few, many or a class for expanded clones.

cdr3_aa,cdr3_nt,v_call,j_call,d_call,clone_size
CASSKDPRGHNEQFF,TGTGCCAGCAGCAAAGACCCAAGGGGGCACAATGAGCAGTTCTTC,TRBV11-2,TRBJ2-1,TRBD1,-
CASSRDRGREAFF,TGTGCCAGCAGCCGGGACAGGGGGCGTGAAGCTTTCTTT,TRBV7-2,TRBJ1-1,TRBD1,-
CASPIRTNAHYEQYF,TGTGCCAGCCCAATTAGGACTAACGCACACTACGAGCAGTACTTC,TRBV18,TRBJ2-7,-,-
CASSRSDSYEQYF,TGTGCCAGCAGCCGATCCGACTCCTACGAGCAGTACTTC,TRBV7-9,TRBJ2-7,-,-
CATSPQGESLIRQYF,TGTGCCACCAGCCCCCAGGGGGAGTCGTTAATTAGGCAGTACTTC,TRBV15,TRBJ2-7,TRBD1,-
CSVGGLAGAPPYEQYF,TGCAGCGTGGGGGGACTAGCGGGAGCCCCCCCCTACGAGCAGTACTTC,TRBV29-1,TRBJ2-7,TRBD2,-
CASSLTVNTEAFF,TGCGCCAGCAGCTTAACGGTGAACACTGAAGCTTTCTTT,TRBV5-1,TRBJ1-1,-,-
CASSSRGKPYEQYF,TGTGCCAGCAGCTCTCGAGGGAAACCCTACGAGCAGTACTTC,TRBV7-9,TRBJ2-7,-,-
CASSRAPNTEAFF,TGTGCCAGCAGTCGGGCACCGAACACTGAAGCTTTCTTT,TRBV6-5,TRBJ1-1,-,-
CASSQWTAMGYTF,TGTGCCAGCAGCCAATGGACGGCCATGGGCTACACCTTC,TRBV13,TRBJ1-2,-,-
CASSSDLDTTNTEAFF,TGTGCCAGCAGCTCAGACCTTGACACAACGAACACTGAAGCTTTCTTT,TRBV7-2,TRBJ1-1,-,-
CSVVGQGVIYEQFF,TGCAGCGTGGTGGGACAGGGGGTAATATATGAGCAGTTCTTC,TRBV29-1,TRBJ2-1,TRBD1,-
CASSFPRQGRQETQYF,TGCGCCAGCAGCTTCCCGAGACAGGGGCGTCAAGAGACCCAGTACTTC,TRBV5-1,TRBJ2-5,TRBD1,-
CASSSPTVPNQPQHF,TGTGCCAGCAGCTCACCTACGGTTCCCAATCAGCCCCAGCATTTT,TRBV7-9,TRBJ1-5,-,few
CASSSYIYGWNNEQFF,TGTGCCAGCAGCTCGTACATTTATGGGTGGAACAATGAGCAGTTCTTC,TRBV7-9,TRBJ2-1,-,-
CASSLSLAGARYEQYF,TGTGCCAGCAGCTTGTCACTAGCCGGGGCTCGCTACGAGCAGTACTTC,TRBV5-5,TRBJ2-7,-,-
CASSLETRRRQETQYF,TGCGCCAGCAGCTTGGAAACACGCAGGCGCCAAGAGACCCAGTACTTC,TRBV5-1,TRBJ2-5,-,-
CATLPFGNEQFF,TGTGCCACCCTCCCCTTTGGCAATGAGCAGTTCTTC,TRBV28,TRBJ2-1,-,-
CASSTRTGTSGIHEQFF,TGTGCCAGCAGCACACGAACCGGGACTAGCGGGATCCATGAGCAGTTCTTC,TRBV7-9,TRBJ2-1,TRBD2,-
CASSSLAGKRNEQFF,TGTGCCAGCAGCTCCTTAGCGGGAAAACGGAATGAGCAGTTCTTC,TRBV11-2,TRBJ2-1,TRBD2,-
CASHVGTGVNEQFF,TGTGCCAGTCACGTCGGGACAGGGGTAAATGAGCAGTTCTTC,TRBV11-2,TRBJ2-1,TRBD1,once
CASSLRTPSGNQETQYF,TGCGCCAGCAGCCTCAGGACTCCTAGCGGGAACCAAGAGACCCAGTACTTC,TRBV4-1,TRBJ2-5,TRBD2,once
CASSYGVGEQYF,TGTGCCAGCAGTTACGGGGTAGGGGAGCAGTACTTC,TRBV6-6,TRBJ2-7,-,-
CASSDRGQVHSYNEQFF,TGTGCCAGTTCGGACCGGGGACAGGTTCACTCCTACAATGAGCAGTTCTTC,TRBV19,TRBJ2-1,TRBD1,few
CASSLAAEQFF,TGTGCCAGCAGCTTAGCGGCCGAGCAGTTCTTC,TRBV7-2,TRBJ2-1,-,-
CASSFDSSNEQFF,TGTGCCAGCAGTTTCGATAGCTCCAATGAGCAGTTCTTC,TRBV6-5,TRBJ2-1,-,-
CASSLWLGHANEKLFF,TGTGCCAGCAGCTTGTGGTTGGGACATGCCAATGAAAAACTGTTTTTT,TRBV5-6,TRBJ1-4,-,-
CASGPGSYEQYF,TGTGCCAGCGGCCCGGGTTCCTACGAGCAGTACTTC,TRBV6-5,TRBJ2-7,-,once
CASRGGSGYYNEQFF,TGTGCCAGCAGGGGGGGATCAGGATACTACAATGAGCAGTTCTTC,TRBV6-1,TRBJ2-1,-,-
CASRVGRSSYNEQFF,TGCGCCAGCAGGGTTGGGCGGAGCTCCTACAATGAGCAGTTCTTC,TRBV10-2,TRBJ2-1,-,-
CASSPRDSVSGANVLTF,TGTGCCAGCAGCCCCCGGGACAGCGTCTCTGGGGCCAACGTCCTGACTTTC,TRBV7-9,TRBJ2-6,TRBD1,-
CASTLDIANYGYTF,TGTGCCAGCACCTTGGACATCGCTAACTATGGCTACACCTTC,TRBV5-5,TRBJ1-2,-,few
CASSLRAAPTSVGYEQYF,TGTGCCAGCAGTTTAAGGGCAGCACCAACTAGCGTTGGCTACGAGCAGTACTTC,TRBV27,TRBJ2-7,TRBD2,-
CASSFGGDTQYF,TGTGCCAGCAGCTTCGGTGGGGATACGCAGTATTTT,TRBV13,TRBJ2-3,-,-
CASSPSPYEQYF,TGTGCCAGCAGTCCGTCGCCCTACGAGCAGTACTTC,TRBV6-5,TRBJ2-7,-,-
CASSLIDEQFF,TGCGCCAGCAGCTTAATTGATGAGCAGTTCTTC,TRBV5-1,TRBJ2-1,-,-
CATSRRGFTGELFF,TGTGCCACCAGCAGAAGAGGTTTCACCGGGGAGCTGTTTTTT,TRBV15,TRBJ2-2,-,-
CASSYSGQPQHF,TGTGCCAGCAGTTACTCGGGGCAGCCCCAGCATTTT,TRBV6-5,TRBJ1-5,-,many
CASSYSNEDRGYEQYF,TGTGCCAGCAGTTACTCGAACGAGGACAGAGGCTACGAGCAGTACTTC,TRBV6-5,TRBJ2-7,-,-
CASSPPERVYNEQFF,TGTGCCAGCAGCCCCCCGGAGCGGGTATACAATGAGCAGTTCTTC,TRBV11-1,TRBJ2-1,-,-
CASSLGGVYNEQFF,TGTGCCAGCAGCTTAGGGGGGGTCTACAATGAGCAGTTCTTC,TRBV7-8,TRBJ2-1,-,-
CASKIPGQGMGSEQYF,TGTGCCAGCAAAATACCGGGACAGGGGATGGGTAGCGAGCAGTACTTC,TRBV28,TRBJ2-7,TRBD1,-
CASSWGNNQPQHF,TGTGCCAGCAGCTGGGGAAACAATCAGCCCCAGCATTTT,TRBV7-9,TRBJ1-5,-,once
CASIGGSYYEQYF,TGTGCCAGCATTGGGGGTTCATACTACGAGCAGTACTTC,TRBV25-1,TRBJ2-7,-,-
CASSLIKDRVGNTEAFF,TGTGCCAGCAGCTTAATAAAAGACAGGGTCGGGAACACTGAAGCTTTCTTT,TRBV7-9,TRBJ1-1,TRBD1,-